This T cell receptor (beta chain) was profiled in a study of cytomegalovirus exposure and HLA in healthy donors. Study-level points and caveats: Clusters of TCRs from the first cohort tended to co-occur in the 100 to 150 validation repertoires (as a later analysis found). There were 150 to 200 TCR beta chains listed as cytomegalovirus-associated. High sensitivity and specificity were reportedly achieved when the classifier diagnosed cytomegalovirus status.

Some clones are missing from TCRdb's copy, which holds only in-frame ones; the method was immunoSEQ multiplex PCR. The data show about 110,000 clones, more than 85% seen once. Points on this clone: Its antigen is not identified.

The receptor comes from a woman aged 18-35 years in good health and CMV-seropositive. Input material: PBMCs.

The CDR3 DNA follows: TGTGCCAGCAGCTGGCGGGTGGCGGGGGAACTCTACAATGAGCAGTTCTTC. Encoded protein: CASSWRVAGELYNEQFF. The chain has TRBV7-6 and TRBJ2-1; 7 nucleotides align to TRBD2. After removal of 4 bases from V and 3 bases from J, the junction contained 12 bases not matched to a gene. This CDR3 contains 17 residues. CDR1 and CDR2 (germline): SGHVS, FNYEAQ.